The 25 T cell receptor beta chains given below trace back to one sample, sequenced in a study of regulatory T cells. Study observations and caveats: Hydrophobic residues at CDR3 positions 6 and 7 were enriched in conventional CD4+ T cells of CD3G-deficient patients.

The primer mix had 52 TRBV and 13 TRBJ primers. TCRdb keeps only in-frame clones here, not all; method: immunoSEQ multiplex PCR. The data contain tens of thousands of clones, less than 95% of them singletons. No cognate antigen is known for these TCRs. Input material: conventional CD4+ T cells sorted from blood. The receptors were gathered from a person aged 18-35 years with CD3G deficiency.

With regard to this clone: In the same sample, other DNA sequences code for this CDR3. The chain links TRBV5-1 to TRBJ1-1; D is unresolved. The CDR3 contains 14 residues. V was shortened by 2 bases and J by 0 bases, with 8 bases between the two germline ends. The germline V gene encodes CDR1 SGHRS and CDR2 YFSETQ. The CDR3 coding sequence is TGCGCCAGCAGCTTTGGCGGTCTGAACACTGAAGCTTTCTTT. This sequence encodes CASSFGGLNTEAFF.

Comment on this clone: The same CDR3 arises from other DNA sequences in this sample as well. The CDR3 region has the DNA TGTGCCAGCAGCTTAAGACAGGGCTACACAGATACGCAGTATTTT. Amino acids: CASSLRQGYTDTQYF. This sequence joins TRBV7-9 and TRBJ2-3; 7 bases match TRBD1. The CDR3 contains 15 residues. V lost 2 bases, J lost 2 bases, and 4 bases stayed unmatched. CDR1 and CDR2 (germline): SEHNR, FQNEAQ (reference sequence).

This chain connects TRBV2 to TRBJ2-5; 7 bases align to TRBD2. Unmatched junction bases numbered 16, after V lost 2 bases and J lost 7 bases. Per germline, CDR1 SNHLY and CDR2 FYNNEI. This CDR3 comprises 17 residues. In DNA form, the CDR3 reads TGTGCCAGCAGTGAATTGAGGGAGGGCCCGGAAAGAGGGACCCAGTACTTC. It encodes CASSELREGPERGTQYF.

The V gene is TRBV5-5, the J gene TRBJ2-7; possibly TRBD1 for D (6 bases). The CDR3 is 15 residues long. Germline CDR1 is SGHKS and CDR2 is YYEKEE (reference sequence). The V gene lost 1 base and the J gene lost 3 bases, with 14 bases spanning the gap. As DNA, the CDR3 is TGTGCCAGCAGCTTGATCAATAACAGGGACTACGAGCAGTACTTC. The encoded protein is CASSLINNRDYEQYF.

The chain has TRBV28 and TRBJ1-5; D gene uncertain. V lost 6 bases and J lost 6, with 9 bases in between. From germline, CDR1 is MDHEN and CDR2 SYDVKM. The CDR3 sequence is 12 residues long. The CDR3 DNA is TGTGCCAGCAGCCCCGACCCTCAGCCCCAGCATTTT. The encoded protein is CASSPDPQPQHF.

This rearrangement joins TRBV6-1 to TRBJ1-5; TRBD1 is a possible D gene (6 bases). Germline lookup yields CDR1 MNHNS and CDR2 SASEGT. There are 15 residues in the CDR3. V shed 2 bases and J shed 3 bases, with 11 bases lying between them. The CDR3 spells CASSENRVFNQPQHF. CDR3 coding DNA: TGTGCCAGCAGTGAAAACAGGGTATTCAATCAGCCCCAGCATTTT.

The V gene is TRBV11-2, the J gene TRBJ2-7, with a tentative D call TRBD1 (5 bases). The CDR3 runs 17 residues. V was clipped by 1 base and J by 0 bases, with 16 bases between them. Germline CDR1 is SGHAT and CDR2 is FQNNGV. CDR3 nucleotides: TGTGCCAGCAGCTTAGGGGTAAGGGGTCAGGCCTCCTACGAGCAGTACTTC. Translated: CASSLGVRGQASYEQYF.

This clone was detected only once. This sequence joins TRBV19 and TRBJ1-1; D unclear. With 2 bases removed from V and 1 base from J, the gap between germline ends came to 5 bases. CDR1 and CDR2 from the germline V gene are LNHDA and SQIVND (reference sequence). CDR3 length: 13 amino acids. The CDR3 protein is CASSISRNTEAFF. The CDR3 DNA reads as TGTGCCAGTAGTATAAGCCGGAACACTGAAGCTTTCTTT. The full variable domain, rest sourced from reference TRBV19 and TRBJ1-1, is DGGITQSPKYLFRKEGQNVTLSCEQNLNHDAMYWYRQDPGQGLRLIYYSQIVNDFQKGDIAEGYSVSREKKESFPLTVTSAQKNPTAFYLCASSISRNTEAFFGQGTRLTVV.

Here the CDR3 reads CASRSGRGDHNEQFF. CDR3 nucleotides: TGTGCCAGCAGAAGCGGGAGGGGGGACCACAATGAGCAGTTCTTC. V and J are TRBV6-1 and TRBJ2-1; 10 positions match TRBD2. Germline CDR1 reads MNHNS; CDR2 reads SASEGT. This CDR3 comprises 15 residues. Losses at the gene ends were 6 bases for V and 5 bases for J; bases not matched to a gene: 7.

The V and J genes are TRBV7-8 and TRBJ2-1, with 8 bases matching TRBD2. The V and J ends lost 5 bases and 9 bases, in that order; junction bases with no gene match: 9. Germline loops: CDR1 SGHVS, CDR2 FQNEAQ. The CDR3 consists of 14 residues. This CDR3 reads CASSPRGTSLEQFF. CDR3 bases: TGTGCCAGCAGCCCTAGAGGGACTAGTCTTGAGCAGTTCTTC.

The chain joins TRBV5-1 to TRBJ2-5, with D unresolved. This CDR3 has 14 amino acids. Germline V gene sequence: CDR1 SGHRS, CDR2 YFSETQ. V was shortened by 0 bases and J by 2 bases, with 8 bases between the two germline ends. The CDR3 DNA is TGCGCCAGCAGCTTGGGATCAGGACAAGAGACCCAGTACTTC. It translates to CASSLGSGQETQYF.

The count of this clone is one. This chain joins TRBV27 and TRBJ1-6; 7 nucleotides align to TRBD1. CDR1 and CDR2 (germline): MNHEY, SMNVEV (reference sequence). V lost 4 bases to trimming and J lost 10 bases; unmatched junction nucleotides: 4. The CDR3 runs 13 residues. The CDR3 DNA is TGTGCCAGCAGTTACAGGGGCCAATCACCCCTCCACTTT. It yields the protein CASSYRGQSPLHF.

This clone has only a few counts. The chain joins TRBV11-2 to TRBJ1-2, with 8 bases lining up with TRBD1. The CDR3 has 15 amino acids. The germline V gene has CDR1 SGHAT and CDR2 FQNNGV. V lost 1 base, J lost 4 bases, and 5 bases stayed unmatched. CDR3: CASSLGTGFGYGYTF. CDR3 nucleotide sequence: TGTGCCAGCAGCTTAGGGACAGGGTTCGGCTATGGCTACACCTTC.

V and J are TRBV13 and TRBJ1-5; a possible D gene is TRBD1 (6 bases). Between the trimmed V and J ends, which lost 4 bases and 4 bases, there was a span of 17 bases. The CDR3 has 16 amino acids. CDR1 PRHDT and CDR2 FYEKMQ come from the germline V gene (reference sequence). The CDR3 protein is CASSSRDKLGNQPQHF. The DNA for the CDR3 is TGTGCCAGCAGCTCCCGGGACAAGTTGGGTAATCAGCCCCAGCATTTT.

The chain combines TRBV7-3 with TRBJ2-3; TRBD2 matches 10 bases. V was clipped by 5 bases and J by 5 bases; unmatched bases: 7. The germline V gene has CDR1 SGHTA and CDR2 FQGTGA. The CDR3 is 15 amino acids. The CDR3 region is CASSPERGGRDTQYF. As DNA, the CDR3 is TGTGCCAGCAGCCCAGAGCGGGGGGGCCGAGATACGCAGTATTTT.

This chain connects TRBV10-3 to TRBJ2-7, with D maybe TRBD1 (6 bases). The CDR3 sequence is 13 residues long. The germline CDR1 and CDR2 sequences are ENHRY and SYGVKD. Trimming took 4 bases from V and 6 from J, leaving 13 bases between them. For the CDR3, the DNA is TGTGCCATCAGTGGGGTCAGGGGTAGCGAGCAGTACTTC. This sequence encodes CAISGVRGSEQYF.

The genes are TRBV6-1 and TRBJ1-1, with TRBD1 matching over 9 bases. Germline lookup yields CDR1 MNHNS and CDR2 SASEGT. V lost 4 bases and J lost 3; bases outside the gene matches: 3. CDR3 length: 14 amino acids. The CDR3 DNA reads TGTGCCAGCAGTGGACAGGGGGGCTACACTGAAGCTTTCTTT. This sequence encodes CASSGQGGYTEAFF.

This clone is a singleton in its sample. The genes are TRBV6-1 and TRBJ1-1, with 10 nucleotides matching TRBD1. Germline assignment: CDR1 MNHNS and CDR2 SASEGT. The CDR3 contains 15 residues. V lost 8 bases, J lost 2 bases, and 8 bases stayed unmatched. CDR3 DNA: TGTGCCAGCCTGGACAGGGGGGAGGGAAACACTGAAGCTTTCTTT. It specifies CASLDRGEGNTEAFF.

The V gene is TRBV7-9, the J gene TRBJ2-5, with 8 nucleotides matching TRBD2. The trim removed 1 base at V and 5 bases at J, leaving 6 bases unmatched. The germline gives CDR1 SEHNR, CDR2 FQNEAQ (reference sequence). The CDR3 has 15 residues. CDR3 nucleotides: TGTGCCAGCAGCTTAGGTAGCGGGACTGGGGAGACCCAGTACTTC. It encodes CASSLGSGTGETQYF. The full variable domain, rest sourced from reference TRBV7-9 and TRBJ2-5, is DTGVSQNPRHKITKRGQNVTFRCDPISEHNRLYWYRQTLGQGPEFLTYFQNEAQLEKSRLLSDRFSAERPKGSFSTLEIQRTEQGDSAMYLCASSLGSGTGETQYFGPGTRLLVL.

V gene TRBV9 combines with J gene TRBJ2-7, with D perhaps matching TRBD2 (8 bases). CDR1 SGDLS and CDR2 YYNGEE come from the germline V gene. V was shortened by 4 bases and J by 4 bases, with 27 bases between the two germline ends. This CDR3 has 18 amino acids. DNA for the CDR3: TGTGCCAGCAGCCCCCGACAGGGACTAGGATTCAAGTCTTACGAGCAGTACTTC. It yields the protein CASSPRQGLGFKSYEQYF. Full variable domain (remainder filled in from reference TRBV9 and TRBJ2-7): DSGVTQTPKHLITATGQRVTLRCSPRSGDLSVYWYQQSLDQGLQFLIQYYNGEERAKGNILERFSAQQFPDLHSELNLSSLELGDSALYFCASSPRQGLGFKSYEQYFGPGTRLTVT.

The chain has TRBV19 and TRBJ1-5, with TRBD1 matching over 8 bases. V lost 5 bases, J lost 4 bases, and 7 bases stayed unmatched. The CDR3 is 15 residues long. CDR1 LNHDA and CDR2 SQIVND come from the germline V gene (reference sequence). The CDR3 region is CASSSRTGLNQPQHF. CDR3 DNA: TGTGCCAGTAGTTCCAGGACAGGGTTAAATCAGCCCCAGCATTTT.

J is TRBJ2-1 and V is TRBV5-1, with D maybe TRBD1 (5 bases). The germline V gene encodes CDR1 SGHRS and CDR2 YFSETQ. V dropped 4 bases and J dropped 2 bases, with 16 bases sitting between them. The CDR3 is 16 amino acids. CDR3 residues: CASSPVTGSPYNEQFF. Here the CDR3 DNA reads TGCGCCAGCAGCCCAGTCACAGGTTCTCCCTACAATGAGCAGTTCTTC.

The genes are TRBV5-1 and TRBJ1-4; D uncertain. V dropped 4 bases and J dropped 0 bases, with 13 bases sitting between them. Germline V CDR1 and CDR2: SGHRS, YFSETQ. The CDR3 is made up of 16 amino acids. CDR3 sequence reads: CASSLGPLATNEKLFF. The CDR3 DNA follows: TGCGCCAGCAGCCTAGGACCGCTGGCAACTAATGAAAAACTGTTTTTT.

The rearrangement links TRBV18 to TRBJ2-1; tentatively, D is TRBD2 (6 bases). The ends were cut back, 6 bases at V and 5 bases at J, with 17 bases in the middle. The V gene's germline CDR1 is KGHSH and CDR2 LQKENI. This CDR3 is built from 15 residues. CDR3 in amino acids: CASSRLVKRDNEQFF. The CDR3 DNA follows: TGTGCCAGCTCGAGACTAGTAAAAAGGGACAATGAGCAGTTCTTC.

The J gene is TRBJ2-2, the V gene TRBV12-2. TRBV12-2 is noted as a pseudogene. The CDR3 runs 15 residues. The DNA for the CDR3 is TGTGCAAGTCGCTTAGCCGCTCCGAACACCGGGGAGCTGTTTTTT. Protein sequence: CASRLAAPNTGELFF.